This T cell receptor (beta chain) was retrieved from a study of blood T cell repertoires in COVID-19. Study-level information: From T cells, B-cell-depleted T cells, or PBMCs came the material, which was cDNA or gDNA.

The protocol was immunoSEQ multiplex PCR, while the TCRdb copy is restricted to in-frame clones and leaves out a portion. The sample shows about 62,000 clones, roughly 90% of them seen only once. This clone was found once. Trimming took 3 bases from V and 1 from J, leaving 6 bases between them. Germline V gives CDR1 SGHNT, CDR2 YENEEA. The CDR3 sequence is 13 residues long. The clonotype originates from a human donor in a cohort sampled during active COVID-19. The J gene is TRBJ1-2, the V gene TRBV11-3; D gene uncertain. Sequenced: peripheral blood. The CDR3 region is CASSLRGNYGYTF. The CDR3 DNA reads TGTGCCAGCAGCTTGAGAGGTAACTATGGCTACACCTTC.